Presented here are 10 T cell receptor beta chains from one specimen sequenced in a study of blood T cell repertoires in COVID-19. The repertoire was sequenced with immunoSEQ multiplex PCR; TCRdb's copy has only in-frame clones and lacks some. The table shows under 120,000 clones, with roughly 84% occurring only once. The sequencing sample was made of peripheral blood. These receptors all come from a human donor in a cohort sampled during active COVID-19.

The chain joins TRBV6-4 to TRBJ1-1; D may be TRBD1 (5 bases). CDR3 length equals 14 residues. Per germline, CDR1 MRHNA and CDR2 SNTAGT. V was shortened by 3 bases and J by 4 bases, with 12 bases between the two germline ends. The CDR3, as DNA: TGTGCCAGCAGTGAAACGCCGGACATCACTGAAGCTTTCTTT. As protein: CASSETPDITEAFF.

A few counts support this clone. The chain links TRBV5-1 to TRBJ2-2; TRBD1 matches 9 bases. The germline V gene encodes CDR1 SGHRS and CDR2 YFSETQ. Trimming at V came to 0 bases and at J to 7 bases, leaving 7 bases not matched to a gene. CDR3 length: 16 residues. The CDR3: CASSLVGQGEHGELFF. In nucleotides, the CDR3 is TGCGCCAGCAGCTTGGTGGGACAGGGTGAGCACGGGGAGCTGTTTTTT.

The rearrangement links TRBV2 to TRBJ1-1; D perhaps matches TRBD1 (6 bases). CDR1 is SNHLY, CDR2 FYNNEI, per germline. The CDR3 is made up of 13 amino acids. Trimming cost V 5 bases and J 4 bases, with 11 bases left between them. DNA for the CDR3: TGTGCCAGCAGTACAGGGATGGCCACTGAAGCTTTCTTT. This codes for CASSTGMATEAFF.

The chain recombines TRBV5-5 with TRBJ2-3; TRBD2 aligns across 8 bases. The CDR3 sequence is 16 residues long. V shed 0 bases, J shed 7 bases, and the junction held 10 bases outside the gene matches. CDR1 is SGHKS and CDR2 is YYEKEE in the germline V gene (reference sequence). The CDR3 here is CASSLDSSGSSNTQYF. Here the CDR3 DNA reads TGTGCCAGCAGCTTGGATTCCAGCGGGAGCTCAAATACGCAGTATTTT.

The rearrangement uses TRBV12-3 or TRBV12-4 and TRBJ1-2; the match to TRBD1 covers 7 bases. V shed 6 bases and J 5 bases; nucleotides not matched to a gene: 6. This CDR3 is built from 13 residues. For the CDR3, the DNA is TGTGCCAGCAGCCCATCAGGGGGGTATGGCTACACCTTC. Protein product: CASSPSGGYGYTF.

This clone was counted a few times. This chain joins TRBV6-5 and TRBJ1-4; D not resolved. The CDR3 spans 14 residues. Between the trimmed V and J ends, which lost 6 bases and 8 bases, there was a span of 16 bases. In germline, CDR1 is MNHEY, CDR2 SVGAGI. CDR3 coding DNA: TGTGCCAGCAGCGCAGGCCCTCTCAACGAAAAACTGTTTTTT. The encoded protein is CASSAGPLNEKLFF.

The rearrangement links TRBV5-4 to TRBJ1-1; TRBD1 is a possible D gene (6 bases). The V end lost 5 bases, the J end lost 4 bases, and 15 bases lay between the germline ends. CDR1 is SGHNT and CDR2 is YYREEE in the germline V gene (reference sequence). CDR3 length: 14 residues. CDR3 in amino acids: CASRPGEGSTEAFF. As DNA, the CDR3 is TGTGCCAGCAGGCCAGGGGAGGGTAGCACTGAAGCTTTCTTT.

The V gene is TRBV28, the J gene TRBJ1-2; D is undetermined. Germline CDR1 is MDHEN and CDR2 is SYDVKM. The CDR3 length is 14 residues. Between the trimmed V and J ends, which lost 7 bases and 4 bases, there was a span of 16 bases. Here the CDR3 reads CASNTAEGFYGYTF. The CDR3 nucleotides are TGTGCCAGCAACACAGCCGAGGGCTTCTATGGCTACACCTTC.

The chain has TRBV6-1 and TRBJ1-5, with a possible D match to TRBD1 (6 bases). Trimming stripped 0 bases from V and 6 bases from J, with 12 bases between. CDR1 and CDR2 (germline): MNHNS, SASEGT. This CDR3 comprises 15 residues. CDR3 in DNA: TGTGCCAGCAGTGAAGCGTCAGGGGACGGTCAGCCCCAGCATTTT. Encoded protein: CASSEASGDGQPQHF.

The genes are TRBV5-1 and TRBJ2-1; a weak D match, TRBD2 (6 bases). The V end was cut by 3 bases, the J end by 2 bases, with 6 bases between. The CDR3 runs to 13 residues. Germline CDR1 SGHRS, CDR2 YFSETQ. CDR3 amino acids: CASSWGAYNEQFF. DNA for the CDR3: TGCGCCAGCAGCTGGGGGGCCTACAATGAGCAGTTCTTC.